This note documents a single TCR beta chain sequence. The junction had 4 bases not matched to a gene; V was cut back by 4 bases and J by 2 bases. The CDR3 loop spans 14 amino acids. CDR1 and CDR2 from the germline V gene are MGHDK and SYGVNS. This sample stems from a study of blood T cell repertoires in COVID-19. Turning to the study itself: Acute and convalescent COVID-19 samples came from the United States, Italy and Spain. Sample material is recorded as cDNA or gDNA derived from T cells, B-cell-depleted T cells, or PBMCs.

Per the original data handling: The assay estimated nucleated cells by amplifying reference gene primers. TCRdb keeps only in-frame clones here, not all; method: immunoSEQ multiplex PCR. The V and J calls and clone size come from that table; D and trimming were worked out from the DNA. Of just over 95,000 clones in the sample, more than 75% were seen once. Sample: peripheral blood. The receptor's source is an elderly man with acute or convalescent COVID-19. V usage is TRBV25-1 and J usage is TRBJ1-1, with TRBD1 identical over 7 bases. The CDR3 DNA is TGTGCCAGCAGTGCGGGACAGCCTAACACTGAAGCTTTCTTT. It codes for CASSAGQPNTEAFF.